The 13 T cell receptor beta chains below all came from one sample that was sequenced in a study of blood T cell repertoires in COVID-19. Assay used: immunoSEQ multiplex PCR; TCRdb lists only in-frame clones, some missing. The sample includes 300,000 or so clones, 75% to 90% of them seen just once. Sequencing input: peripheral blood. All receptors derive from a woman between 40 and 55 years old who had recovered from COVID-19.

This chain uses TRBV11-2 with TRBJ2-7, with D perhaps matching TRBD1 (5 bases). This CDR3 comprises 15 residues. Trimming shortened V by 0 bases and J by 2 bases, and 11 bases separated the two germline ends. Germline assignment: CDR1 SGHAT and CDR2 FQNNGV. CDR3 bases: TGTGCCAGCAGCTTAGACAGGGCCCATACCTACGAGCAGTACTTC. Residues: CASSLDRAHTYEQYF. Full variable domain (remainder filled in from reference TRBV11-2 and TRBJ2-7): EAGVAQSPRYKIIEKRQSVAFWCNPISGHATLYWYQQILGQGPKLLIQFQNNGVVDDSQLPKDRFSAERLKGVDSTLKIQPAKLEDSAVYLCASSLDRAHTYEQYFGPGTRLTVT.

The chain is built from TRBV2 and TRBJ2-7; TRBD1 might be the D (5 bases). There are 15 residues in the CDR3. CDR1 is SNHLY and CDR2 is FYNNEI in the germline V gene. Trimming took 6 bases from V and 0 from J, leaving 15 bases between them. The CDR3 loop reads CASRLDRTSSYEQYF. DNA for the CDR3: TGTGCCAGCAGGCTCGACAGAACGAGCTCCTACGAGCAGTACTTC. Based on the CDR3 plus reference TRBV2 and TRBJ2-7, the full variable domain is EPEVTQTPSHQVTQMGQEVILRCVPISNHLYFYWYRQILGQKVEFLVSFYNNEISEKSEIFDDQFSVERPDGSNFTLKIRSTKLEDSAMYFCASRLDRTSSYEQYFGPGTRLTVT.

The CDR3 sequence is CASTTWTGDYGYTF. The CDR3, as DNA: TGTGCCAGTACCACGTGGACGGGGGACTATGGCTACACCTTC. This chain connects TRBV19 to TRBJ1-2; D may be TRBD1 (5 bases). Germline lookup yields CDR1 LNHDA and CDR2 SQIVND (reference sequence). Trimming removed 7 bases at V and 3 bases at J, with 15 bases between. The CDR3 runs to 14 residues.

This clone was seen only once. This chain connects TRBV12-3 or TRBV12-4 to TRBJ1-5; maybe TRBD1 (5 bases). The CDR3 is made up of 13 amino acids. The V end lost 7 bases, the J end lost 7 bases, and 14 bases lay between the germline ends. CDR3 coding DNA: TGTGCCAGCAACCGGGACTTTTGGCAGCCCCAGCATTTT. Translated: CASNRDFWQPQHF.

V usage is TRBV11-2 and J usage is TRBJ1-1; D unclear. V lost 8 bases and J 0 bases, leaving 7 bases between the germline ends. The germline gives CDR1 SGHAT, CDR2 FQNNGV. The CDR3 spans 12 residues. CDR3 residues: CASESMNTEAFF. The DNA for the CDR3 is TGTGCCAGCGAGTCCATGAACACTGAAGCTTTCTTT.

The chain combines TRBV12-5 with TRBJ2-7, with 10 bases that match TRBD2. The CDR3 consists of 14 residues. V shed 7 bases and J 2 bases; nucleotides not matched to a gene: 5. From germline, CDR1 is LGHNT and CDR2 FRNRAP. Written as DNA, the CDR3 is TGTGCTAGTGCCGGGACTAGCGTGGCCTACGAGCAGTACTTC. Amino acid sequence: CASAGTSVAYEQYF.

The CDR3 coding sequence is TGTGCCAGTAGGGATTCGGGCCTAGCGGGGGCAGAGACCCAGTACTTC. Translation: CASRDSGLAGAETQYF. The chain combines TRBV19 with TRBJ2-5, with TRBD2 identical over 10 bases. V dropped 6 bases and J dropped 4; count of bases not matched to a gene: 11. The CDR3 covers 16 residues. The germline gives CDR1 LNHDA, CDR2 SQIVND (reference sequence).

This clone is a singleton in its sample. The CDR3 DNA reads as TGCGCCAGCAGTGAGATGGCAGTCTTTAACTATGGCTACACCTTC. Translated, it gives CASSEMAVFNYGYTF. The V call is TRBV10-2, the J call TRBJ1-2; D gene uncertain. This CDR3 has 15 amino acids. The germline CDR1 and CDR2 sequences are WSHSY and SAAADI. Trimming pared 2 bases from V and 1 base from J, leaving 11 bases between.

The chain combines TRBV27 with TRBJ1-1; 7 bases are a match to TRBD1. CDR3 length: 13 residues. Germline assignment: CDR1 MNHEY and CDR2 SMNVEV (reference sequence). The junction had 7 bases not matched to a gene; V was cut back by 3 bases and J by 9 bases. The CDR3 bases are TGTGCCAGCAGTTTGTCGGAGGGGGCGAAAGCTTTCTTT. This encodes CASSLSEGAKAFF.

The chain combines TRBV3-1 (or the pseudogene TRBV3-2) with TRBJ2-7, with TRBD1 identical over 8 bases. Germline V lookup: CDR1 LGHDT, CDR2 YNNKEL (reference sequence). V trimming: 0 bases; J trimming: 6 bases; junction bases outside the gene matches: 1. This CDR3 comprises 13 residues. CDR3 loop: CASSQDRGREQYF. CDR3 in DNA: TGTGCCAGCAGCCAAGACAGGGGGCGCGAGCAGTACTTC.

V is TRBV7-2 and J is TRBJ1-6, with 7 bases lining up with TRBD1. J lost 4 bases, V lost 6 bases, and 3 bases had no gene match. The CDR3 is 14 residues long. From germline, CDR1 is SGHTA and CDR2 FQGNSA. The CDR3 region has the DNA TGTGCCAGCAGAAGACAGGGTTATAATTCACCCCTCCACTTT. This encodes CASRRQGYNSPLHF.

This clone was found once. The CDR3 DNA reads TGTGCCAGCAGCTACACAACAGGGAGTCACTATGGCTACACCTTC. Translation gives CASSYTTGSHYGYTF. This sequence joins TRBV2 and TRBJ1-2, with D possibly being TRBD1 (6 bases). CDR3 length: 15 amino acids. In germline, CDR1 is SNHLY, CDR2 FYNNEI. Trimming took off 6 bases at V and 3 bases at J, with 17 bases between the two ends.

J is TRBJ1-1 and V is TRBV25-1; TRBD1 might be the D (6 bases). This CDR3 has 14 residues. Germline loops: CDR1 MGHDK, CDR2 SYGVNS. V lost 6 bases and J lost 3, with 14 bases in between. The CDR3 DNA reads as TGTGCCAGCAGCCCGGGGGGCCGGTACACTGAAGCTTTCTTT. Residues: CASSPGGRYTEAFF. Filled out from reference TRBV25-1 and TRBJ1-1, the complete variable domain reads EADIYQTPRYLVIGTGKKITLECSQTMGHDKMYWYQQDPGMELHLIHYSYGVNSTEKGDLSSESTVSRIRTEHFPLTLESARPSHTSQYLCASSPGGRYTEAFFGQGTRLTVV.